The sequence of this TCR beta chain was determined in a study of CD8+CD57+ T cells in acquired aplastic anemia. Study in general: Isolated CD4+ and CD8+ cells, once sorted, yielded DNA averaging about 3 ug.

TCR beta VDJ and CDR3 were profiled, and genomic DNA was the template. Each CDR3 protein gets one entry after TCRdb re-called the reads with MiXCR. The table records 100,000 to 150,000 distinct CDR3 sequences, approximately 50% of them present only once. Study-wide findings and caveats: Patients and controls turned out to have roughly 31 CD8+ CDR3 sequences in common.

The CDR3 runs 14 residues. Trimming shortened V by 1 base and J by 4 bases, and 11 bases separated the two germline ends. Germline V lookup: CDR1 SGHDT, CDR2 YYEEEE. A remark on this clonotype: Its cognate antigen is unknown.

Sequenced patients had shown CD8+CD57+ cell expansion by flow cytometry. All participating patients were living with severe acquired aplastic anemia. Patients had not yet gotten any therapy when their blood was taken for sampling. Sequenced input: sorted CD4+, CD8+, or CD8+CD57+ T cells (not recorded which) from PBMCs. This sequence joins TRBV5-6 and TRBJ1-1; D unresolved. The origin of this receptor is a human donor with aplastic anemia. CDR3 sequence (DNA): TGTGCCAGCAGCTTGACCGTGGTGGGCACTGAAGCTTTCTTT. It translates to CASSLTVVGTEAFF.